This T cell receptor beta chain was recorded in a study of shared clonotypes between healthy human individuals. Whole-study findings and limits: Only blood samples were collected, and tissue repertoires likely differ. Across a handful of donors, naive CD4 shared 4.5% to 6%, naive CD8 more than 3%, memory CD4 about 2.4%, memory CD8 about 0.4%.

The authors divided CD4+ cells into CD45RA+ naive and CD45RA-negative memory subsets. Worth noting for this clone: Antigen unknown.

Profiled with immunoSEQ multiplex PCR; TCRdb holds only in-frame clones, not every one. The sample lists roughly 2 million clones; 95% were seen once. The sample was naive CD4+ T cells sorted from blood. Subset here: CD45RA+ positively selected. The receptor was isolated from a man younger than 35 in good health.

CDR3 loop: CASSPPGQGAWETQYF. In DNA, the CDR3 is TGTGCCAGCAGTCCCCCGGGACAGGGGGCATGGGAGACCCAGTACTTC. V is TRBV28 and J is TRBJ2-5; 12 nucleotides line up with TRBD1. CDR3 size: 16 residues. Unmatched junction bases numbered 9, after V lost 5 bases and J lost 5 bases. The V gene's germline CDR1 is MDHEN and CDR2 SYDVKM.